Below are 7 T cell receptor beta chains sequenced from a single sample in a study of T cell changes during pregnancy in multiple sclerosis. Using immunoSEQ multiplex PCR, the repertoire was profiled, and TCRdb retains in-frame clones only, with some absent. The profile shows about 70,000 clones, over 85% of them singletons. The specimen comprised peripheral blood, sampled in the third trimester of pregnancy. All receptors come from a female donor with multiple sclerosis, enrolled in a pregnancy study.

This chain connects TRBV2 to TRBJ2-7, with 14 bases matching TRBD2. Looked up from germline, CDR1 is SNHLY and CDR2 is FYNNEI. CDR3 length: 15 residues. V lost 1 base and J lost 4; bases outside the gene matches: 0. The CDR3 bases are TGTGCCAGCAGTGAAGGACTAGCGGGAGGGTACGAGCAGTACTTC. Its translation: CASSEGLAGGYEQYF. Full variable domain (remainder filled in from reference TRBV2 and TRBJ2-7): EPEVTQTPSHQVTQMGQEVILRCVPISNHLYFYWYRQILGQKVEFLVSFYNNEISEKSEIFDDQFSVERPDGSNFTLKIRSTKLEDSAMYFCASSEGLAGGYEQYFGPGTRLTVT.

The rearrangement uses TRBV9 and TRBJ2-3, with 7 nucleotides matching TRBD2. The CDR3 totals 14 residues. V lost 1 base and J lost 6; bases outside the gene matches: 5. CDR1 is SGDLS, CDR2 YYNGEE, per germline. The CDR3 loop is CASSVRRGWDTQYF. The CDR3 nucleotides read TGTGCCAGCAGCGTAAGGCGGGGGTGGGATACGCAGTATTTT.

This chain uses TRBV6-1 with TRBJ2-7, with 11 bases aligning to TRBD2. The CDR3 spans 15 residues. Germline CDR1 is MNHNS and CDR2 is SASEGT. Unmatched junction bases numbered 3, after V lost 5 bases and J lost 0 bases. DNA for the CDR3: TGTGCCAGCAGTAGACTAGCGGGGTCCTCCTACGAGCAGTACTTC. This gives the protein CASSRLAGSSYEQYF.

This clone has only one observation. The V and J genes are TRBV5-1 and TRBJ1-4; 10 bases align to TRBD1. V lost 0 bases, J lost 8 bases, and 4 bases stayed unmatched. Germline CDR1 reads SGHRS; CDR2 reads YFSETQ. This CDR3 contains 15 residues. The CDR3 loop reads CASSLAGTGEEKLFF. The CDR3 nucleotides read TGCGCCAGCAGCTTGGCCGGGACAGGGGAAGAAAAACTGTTTTTT.

The rearrangement uses TRBV7-2 and TRBJ1-2, with D perhaps TRBD1 (5 bases). CDR1 is SGHTA and CDR2 is FQGNSA in the germline V gene. This CDR3 is 14 amino acids long. Trimming stripped 5 bases from V and 7 bases from J, with 17 bases between. The CDR3 DNA follows: TGTGCCAGCAGCCTTAAATTGGAAGGGGCTGGCTACACCTTC. Amino acids: CASSLKLEGAGYTF.

This chain links TRBV27 with TRBJ2-7; TRBD1 aligns across 9 bases. The ends lost 2 bases at V and 0 bases at J; junction bases unmatched: 5. The length of the CDR3 is 16 residues. Germline V CDR1 and CDR2: MNHEY, SMNVEV (reference sequence). The CDR3 nucleotides read TGTGCCAGCAGTTTAGGACAGGGGCACTCCTCCTACGAGCAGTACTTC. This codes for CASSLGQGHSSYEQYF.

The CDR3, as DNA: TGTGCCAGCAGACCAATAGTTATAGTCTACGAGCAGTACTTC. It specifies CASRPIVIVYEQYF. The chain employs TRBV6-5 and TRBJ2-7; D is unresolved. In germline, CDR1 is MNHEY, CDR2 SVGAGI. The CDR3 length is 14 residues. Between the trimmed V and J ends, which lost 6 bases and 3 bases, there was a span of 15 bases.